This TCR beta chain is drawn from a study of blood T cells in healthy people across ages. Study-level points and caveats: Per million T cells, the diversity of TCR beta decreased roughly linearly as age advanced. Long-lived and aged donors differed, with more naive CD4+ cells and higher diversity in the long-lived.

Between the trimmed V and J ends, which lost 0 bases and 2 bases, there was a span of 15 bases. This CDR3 contains 17 residues. Looked up from germline, CDR1 is SGHAT and CDR2 is FQNNGV. This clonotype was found a few times. Its specificity is not known. Through a sample-barcoded 5' primer and a J-beta primer mix, a second PCR was run for roughly 6 to 12 cycles. Every sample produced at least 2.5 million CDR3-containing paired-end reads. MiXCR, run by TCRdb on the 5' RACE reads, gives a single entry per CDR3 protein. The sample includes around 320,000 distinct CDR3 sequences, 25% to 30% of them seen just once. Drawn from each donor were ten milliliters of peripheral blood.

The sequencing input was blood. The clonotype comes from a woman between 70 and 85 years old in good health. The chain has TRBV11-2 and TRBJ2-3, with D perhaps TRBD1 or TRBD2 (5 bases each). The chain's CDR3 is CASSLDLGAVVTDTQYF. CDR3 sequence (DNA): TGTGCCAGCAGCTTAGATCTCGGGGCGGTGGTCACAGATACGCAGTATTTT.